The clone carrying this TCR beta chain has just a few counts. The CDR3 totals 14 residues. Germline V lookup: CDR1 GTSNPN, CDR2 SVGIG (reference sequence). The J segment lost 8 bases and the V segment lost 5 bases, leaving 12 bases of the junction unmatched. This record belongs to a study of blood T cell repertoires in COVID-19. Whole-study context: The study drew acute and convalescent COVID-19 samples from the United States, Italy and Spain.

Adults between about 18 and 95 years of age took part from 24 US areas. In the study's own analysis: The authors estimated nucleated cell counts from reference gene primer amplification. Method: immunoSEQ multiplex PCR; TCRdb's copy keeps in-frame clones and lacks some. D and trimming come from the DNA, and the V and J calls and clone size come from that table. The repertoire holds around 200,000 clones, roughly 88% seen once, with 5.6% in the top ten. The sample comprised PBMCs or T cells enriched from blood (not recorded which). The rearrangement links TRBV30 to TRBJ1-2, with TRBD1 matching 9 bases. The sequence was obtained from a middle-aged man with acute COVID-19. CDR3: CAWDLPGTGRGYTF. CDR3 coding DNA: TGTGCCTGGGACCTCCCTGGGACAGGGCGCGGCTACACCTTC.